The 22 T cell receptor beta chains presented below share a single source sample, sequenced in a study of T cells of healthy individuals. Via MiXCR, TCRdb re-called the 5' RACE reads, giving one row per CDR3 protein. The sample holds about 96,000 distinct CDR3 sequences, 15% to 20% seen once. The receptor source for this set is a human donor in good health.

This clonotype was detected a few times. The V call is TRBV7-2, the J call TRBJ1-6, with D possibly being TRBD1 (5 bases). Trimming stripped 6 bases from V and 15 bases from J, with 12 bases between. The CDR3 is made up of 11 amino acids. Germline V gives CDR1 SGHTA, CDR2 FQGNSA. CDR3 amino acids: CASSSIQGLHF. The CDR3, as DNA: TGTGCCAGCAGTTCGATTCAGGGCCTCCACTTT.

This chain links TRBV5-1 with TRBJ2-5; no clear D. Trimming removed 4 bases at V and 0 bases at J, with 10 bases between. The CDR3 loop spans 14 amino acids. Germline V gives CDR1 SGHRS, CDR2 YFSETQ. CDR3 DNA: TGCGCCAGCAGCCCACAGAATTACCAAGAGACCCAGTACTTC. Encoded protein: CASSPQNYQETQYF.

This chain links TRBV15 with TRBJ1-4; no firm D call. Trimming shortened V by 5 bases and J by 15 bases, and 19 bases separated the two germline ends. The CDR3 runs to 13 residues. The germline V gene has CDR1 LNHNV and CDR2 YYDKDF (reference sequence). The CDR3 bases are TGTGCCACCAGCCTTGCGGGAGTTGGGTTATTGTTTTTT. Protein sequence: CATSLAGVGLLFF. Drawing the rest from reference TRBV15 and TRBJ1-4, the complete variable domain is DAMVIQNPRYQVTQFGKPVTLSCSQTLNHNVMYWYQQKSSQAPKLLFHYYDKDFNNEADTPDNFQSRRPNTSFCFLDIRSPGLGDTAMYLCATSLAGVGLLFFGSGTQLSVL.

The V call is TRBV3-1, the J call TRBJ1-1; 7 nucleotides line up with TRBD1. Trimming cost V 4 bases and J 1 base; bases outside gene matches: 6. The V gene's germline CDR1 is LGHDT and CDR2 YNNKEL (reference sequence). The length of the CDR3 is 15 residues. As DNA, the CDR3 is TGTGCCAGCAGCCCCCGACAGGGCTCGAACACTGAAGCTTTCTTT. Encoded protein: CASSPRQGSNTEAFF.

This clonotype was detected many times. V and J are TRBV28 and TRBJ1-2; D unresolved. The ends were cut back, 6 bases at V and 6 bases at J, with 14 bases in the middle. The germline gives CDR1 MDHEN, CDR2 SYDVKM. The CDR3 length is 13 residues. The CDR3 sequence is CASRTAGLDGYTF. Written as DNA, the CDR3 is TGTGCCAGCAGGACCGCAGGTTTGGATGGCTACACCTTC.

The chain couples TRBV20-1 to TRBJ1-1; 10 nucleotides line up with TRBD1. Trimming removed 5 bases from V and 5 bases from J; junction bases left unmatched: 5. Germline CDR1 reads DFQATT; CDR2 reads SNEGSKA (reference sequence). The CDR3 runs to 13 residues. The CDR3 spells CSAADRGLTEAFF. Written as DNA, the CDR3 is TGCAGTGCTGCTGACAGGGGGCTAACTGAAGCTTTCTTT.

V gene TRBV20-1 combines with J gene TRBJ1-1; tentative D call: TRBD1 (5 bases). V lost 0 bases to trimming and J lost 6 bases, with 17 bases between them. CDR3 length: 15 amino acids. Germline assignment: CDR1 DFQATT and CDR2 SNEGSKA (reference sequence). The DNA of the CDR3 is TGCAGTGCTAGAGAAGGGGTCGGACGGGGGGCTGAAGCTTTCTTT. Translation gives CSAREGVGRGAEAFF.

The V call is TRBV20-1, the J call TRBJ2-7; 11 bases map to TRBD2. This CDR3 has 12 amino acids. Germline V gene data show CDR1 as DFQATT and CDR2 as SNEGSKA (reference sequence). V was clipped by 4 bases and J by 11 bases; unmatched bases: 7. This CDR3 is CSAIRRSGREYF. For the CDR3, the DNA is TGCAGTGCTATCCGGCGTAGCGGGAGGGAGTACTTC.

This clonotype was seen at least ten times. This chain links TRBV29-1 with TRBJ2-1; 7 positions agree with TRBD2. Germline CDR1 SQVTM, CDR2 ANQGSEA. J lost 4 bases, V lost 6 bases, and 9 bases had no gene match. This CDR3 has 14 residues. CDR3 amino acids: CSVGSQRGYNEQFF. The DNA of the CDR3 is TGCAGCGTAGGAAGCCAGCGGGGTTACAATGAGCAGTTCTTC.

This clonotype was observed a handful of times. Compared with germline, one end of the junction differs, possibly owing to a read error. This chain connects TRBV20-1 to TRBJ2-5; tentatively, D is TRBD1 (5 bases). The CDR3 covers 13 residues. Germline values: CDR1 DFQATT, CDR2 SNEGSKA (reference sequence). CDR3 coding DNA: TGCAGTGCTAGTTTGGGATATAACAGGAATTCGGACTTC. Its protein is CSASLGYNRNSDF.

This clonotype was seen only a few times. The chain combines TRBV4-2 with TRBJ1-2; 8 positions match TRBD1. CDR3 length: 18 residues. V gave up 10 bases and J gave up 0 bases; unmatched junction bases: 19. Germline assignment: CDR1 LGHNA and CDR2 YNFKEQ. In nucleotides, the CDR3 is TGTGCCACCTCATCTCCCGGGACAGGAATCTCCACTAACTATGGCTACACCTTC. The encoded protein is CATSSPGTGISTNYGYTF.

This clonotype was seen many times. V and J are TRBV28 and TRBJ1-6; perhaps TRBD1 as D (5 bases). V lost 2 bases and J 2 bases, leaving 10 bases between the germline ends. The CDR3 runs 16 residues. The germline V gene has CDR1 MDHEN and CDR2 SYDVKM. The CDR3, as DNA: TGTGCCAGCAGTTTAACCAGGGCCGCCTATAATTCACCCCTCCACTTT. Its translation: CASSLTRAAYNSPLHF.

V and J are TRBV20-1 and TRBJ2-5, with D uncertain. The V end was cut by 6 bases, the J end by 4 bases, with 12 bases between. Per the germline V gene, CDR1 is DFQATT and CDR2 is SNEGSKA (reference sequence). The length of the CDR3 is 12 residues. The CDR3: CSASDGLETQYF. In nucleotides, the CDR3 is TGCAGTGCCAGCGATGGGTTAGAGACCCAGTACTTC.

This clonotype was seen at least ten times. The rearrangement links TRBV28 to TRBJ2-1; D is uncertain. The CDR3 spans 15 residues. CDR1 is MDHEN and CDR2 is SYDVKM in the germline V gene. V was shortened by 2 bases and J by 3 bases, with 11 bases between the two germline ends. The chain's CDR3 is CASSLAAGFYNEQFF. The CDR3 DNA reads as TGTGCCAGCAGTTTAGCTGCTGGCTTCTACAATGAGCAGTTCTTC.

The J gene is TRBJ2-3, the V gene TRBV6-6; D is undetermined. The CDR3 runs 13 residues. CDR1 is MNHNY, CDR2 SVGAGI, per germline (reference sequence). V gave up 4 bases and J gave up 1 base, with 6 bases separating them. The CDR3, as DNA: TGTGCCAGCAGTTCAGTGCGCACAGATACGCAGTATTTT. Protein sequence: CASSSVRTDTQYF.

CDR3 in DNA: TGCAGTGCTAACCCCAGGGGATTCGAGCAGTACTTC. This sequence encodes CSANPRGFEQYF. The chain carries TRBV20-1 and TRBJ2-7, with D maybe TRBD1 (6 bases). Trimming removed 4 bases at V and 6 bases at J, with 13 bases between. The germline gives CDR1 DFQATT, CDR2 SNEGSKA (reference sequence). The CDR3 has 12 residues.

This chain joins TRBV19 and TRBJ1-2; 8 bases map to TRBD1. The junction had 13 bases not matched to a gene; V was cut back by 9 bases and J by 7 bases. CDR3 length equals 14 residues. Germline loops: CDR1 LNHDA, CDR2 SQIVND (reference sequence). CDR3 sequence: CARRGIQGARGYTF. The CDR3 nucleotides read TGTGCCAGGAGGGGGATTCAGGGGGCGCGTGGCTACACCTTC.

The gene calls are TRBV5-1 and TRBJ2-7; D gene uncertain. The CDR3 sequence is 15 residues long. Germline assignment: CDR1 SGHRS and CDR2 YFSETQ. The V end was cut by 2 bases, the J end by 5 bases, with 17 bases between. The CDR3 sequence: CASSLSDPRIHEQYF. The DNA of the CDR3 is TGCGCCAGCAGCTTATCTGACCCTAGAATCCACGAGCAGTACTTC. Filled out from reference TRBV5-1 and TRBJ2-7, the complete variable domain reads KAGVTQTPRYLIKTRGQQVTLSCSPISGHRSVSWYQQTPGQGLQFLFEYFSETQRNKGNFPGRFSGRQFSNSRSEMNVSTLELGDSALYLCASSLSDPRIHEQYFGPGTRLTVT.

This clonotype was seen ten or more times. The rearrangement uses TRBV20-1 and TRBJ1-2; D call uncertain. Germline assignment: CDR1 DFQATT and CDR2 SNEGSKA (reference sequence). V was cut by 8 bases and J by 8 bases, with 6 bases left in between. This CDR3 is 8 amino acids long. The CDR3 sequence: CSMEGYTF. Here the CDR3 DNA reads TGCAGTATGGAGGGCTACACCTTC.

This clonotype was seen a handful of times. V gene TRBV3-1 combines with J gene TRBJ2-2; D is ambiguous. The CDR3 has 13 amino acids. Trimming shortened V by 2 bases and J by 7 bases, and 8 bases separated the two germline ends. Germline CDR1 is LGHDT and CDR2 is YNNKEL (reference sequence). The CDR3 nucleotides are TGTGCCAGCAGCCAATGGGATCGCGGGGAGCTGTTTTTT. This gives the protein CASSQWDRGELFF. Looking up the rest from reference TRBV3-1 and TRBJ2-2 gives the full variable domain: DTAVSQTPKYLVTQMGNDKSIKCEQNLGHDTMYWYKQDSKKFLKIMFSYNNKELIINETVPNRFSPKSPDKAHLNLHINSLELGDSAVYFCASSQWDRGELFFGEGSRLTVL.

This clonotype was observed a few times. The rearrangement uses TRBV28 and TRBJ2-5, with 8 bases fitting TRBD1. The CDR3 extends over 13 amino acids. The V gene's germline CDR1 is MDHEN and CDR2 SYDVKM. J was trimmed by 3 bases and V by 4 bases; bases with no gene match: 1. Here the CDR3 reads CASSSDREETQYF. In DNA form, the CDR3 reads TGTGCCAGCAGTTCGGACAGGGAAGAGACCCAGTACTTC. The variable domain in full, completed from reference TRBV28 and TRBJ2-5, reads DVKVTQSSRYLVKRTGEKVFLECVQDMDHENMFWYRQDPGLGLRLIYFSYDVKMKEKGDIPEGYSVSREKKERFSLILESASTNQTSMYLCASSSDREETQYFGPGTRLLVL.

This sequence joins TRBV6-2 or TRBV6-3 and TRBJ2-1; 7 bases agree with TRBD2. J was trimmed by 1 base and V by 4 bases; bases with no gene match: 10. Germline V gene lookup returns CDR1 MNHEY and CDR2 SVGEGT. The CDR3 has 17 amino acids. CDR3 in DNA: TGTGCCAGCAGTTTCTTGGCGGGAGAGGTATCCTACAATGAGCAGTTCTTC. It translates to CASSFLAGEVSYNEQFF.